The T cell receptor (beta chain) described here comes from a study of T cells in Graves' hyperthyroidism and ophthalmopathy. Points from the study as a whole: A 13 V-J model separated ophthalmopathy from stable hyperthyroidism.

Amplification yielded TCR beta CDR3 regions, with RNA transcripts as the source. RT-PCR in the first round (using the HTBI primer set) targeted the TCR CDR3. One entry per CDR3 protein, called by TCRdb with MiXCR from the multiplex PCR reads. The sample records more than 150,000 distinct CDR3 sequences, about a sixth being singletons. This clonotype occurred many times. Its antigen is still unknown. The length of the CDR3 is 11 residues. Between the trimmed V and J ends, which lost 6 bases and 4 bases, there was a span of 7 bases. Germline values: CDR1 MDHEN, CDR2 SYDVKM. The genes are TRBV28 and TRBJ2-7, with D possibly being TRBD1 (6 bases). This TCR was recovered from a woman aged 50 to 65 with Graves' hyperthyroidism. Specimen: blood. CDR3 DNA: TGTGCCAGCAGAGACAGGTACGAGCAGTACTTC. It encodes CASRDRYEQYF. The full variable domain, rest sourced from reference TRBV28 and TRBJ2-7, is DVKVTQSSRYLVKRTGEKVFLECVQDMDHENMFWYRQDPGLGLRLIYFSYDVKMKEKGDIPEGYSVSREKKERFSLILESASTNQTSMYLCASRDRYEQYFGPGTRLTVT.